These 18 T cell receptor beta chains came from one sample sequenced in a study of glioma-infiltrating T cells after dendritic cell vaccination (dated by TCRdb to between 2015 and 2016). Library creation used the immunoSEQ multiplex PCR assay. TCRdb re-hosts the immuneACCESS table, in-frame sequences only. Its copies lack some clones; in the studies checked, an unresolved V gene accounts for under half of them, and the cause for the rest is not known. This sample holds roughly 60,000 clones; 86% were observed only once. Around a tenth of the sample goes to the ten largest clones. The sample's time point, from its label and the paper: after dendritic cell vaccination, including at tumor progression/relapse. The source material was blood, sampled after dendritic cell vaccination. The receptors were sampled from a human donor with glioblastoma.

The V gene is TRBV19, the J gene TRBJ2-1; a weak D match, TRBD2 (5 bases). The V end lost 6 bases, the J end lost 5 bases, and 20 bases lay between the germline ends. This CDR3 has 16 residues. The germline V gene encodes CDR1 LNHDA and CDR2 SQIVND (reference sequence). The chain's CDR3 is CASRDRGGRRDNEQFF. The CDR3 DNA reads TGTGCCAGTAGGGACCGGGGTGGGAGACGTGACAATGAGCAGTTCTTC. The variable domain in full, completed from reference TRBV19 and TRBJ2-1, reads DGGITQSPKYLFRKEGQNVTLSCEQNLNHDAMYWYRQDPGQGLRLIYYSQIVNDFQKGDIAEGYSVSREKKESFPLTVTSAQKNPTAFYLCASRDRGGRRDNEQFFGPGTRLTVL.

The chain has TRBV5-7 and TRBJ2-1; 12 positions match TRBD2. TRBV5-7 is an open reading frame whose function is uncertain. The CDR3 loop spans 18 amino acids. V shed 9 bases and J 5 bases; nucleotides not matched to a gene: 18. The CDR3 sequence: CAIAQLAGGQDLDNEQFF. CDR3 nucleotide sequence: TGTGCCATCGCTCAACTAGCGGGGGGCCAGGATTTAGACAATGAGCAGTTCTTC.

The rearrangement uses TRBV19 and TRBJ1-1, with a weak D call TRBD1 (5 bases). Germline CDR1 reads LNHDA; CDR2 reads SQIVND (reference sequence). V dropped 8 bases and J dropped 6 bases, with 13 bases sitting between them. This CDR3 spans 12 amino acids. CDR3 amino acids: CASYQGFAEAFF. For the CDR3, the DNA is TGTGCCAGTTACCAGGGTTTCGCTGAAGCTTTCTTT.

The chain couples TRBV11-2 to TRBJ1-1; possible D gene TRBD1, 6 bases. There are 14 residues in the CDR3. The V end was cut by 5 bases, the J end by 4 bases, with 14 bases between. Germline-derived CDR1 and CDR2 are SGHAT and FQNNGV. CDR3 in DNA: TGTGCCAGCAGCCCGAAGGGGGACGGCACTGAAGCTTTCTTT. Protein sequence: CASSPKGDGTEAFF.

The chain couples TRBV29-1 to TRBJ2-5; 7 nucleotides line up with TRBD2. The trim removed 7 bases at V and 5 bases at J, leaving 13 bases unmatched. The germline gives CDR1 SQVTM, CDR2 ANQGSEA. The CDR3 runs to 14 residues. The chain's CDR3 is CSANGLGGSETQYF. The CDR3 DNA follows: TGCAGCGCCAACGGATTGGGGGGGTCGGAGACCCAGTACTTC.

The chain combines TRBV11-2 with TRBJ1-4; D remains ambiguous. From germline, CDR1 is SGHAT and CDR2 FQNNGV. The ends were cut back, 5 bases at V and 2 bases at J, with 9 bases in the middle. This CDR3 comprises 14 residues. The CDR3 loop reads CASSEAGTNEKLFF. CDR3 bases: TGTGCCAGCAGCGAGGCCGGGACTAATGAAAAACTGTTTTTT.

The chain recombines TRBV7-6 with TRBJ1-2; 7 bases fit TRBD1. This CDR3 comprises 16 residues. Germline assignment: CDR1 SGHVS and CDR2 FNYEAQ. V was clipped by 4 bases and J by 4 bases; unmatched bases: 12. CDR3 in DNA: TGTGCCAGCAGCTCCGTTGAAGGGCCAGGGGGCTATGGCTACACCTTC. This sequence encodes CASSSVEGPGGYGYTF.

The chain employs TRBV11-2 and TRBJ2-2, with 8 nucleotides matching TRBD1. Per germline, CDR1 SGHAT and CDR2 FQNNGV. There are 15 residues in the CDR3. The V segment lost 5 bases and the J segment 3 bases; nucleotides outside the gene matches: 5. In DNA form, the CDR3 reads TGTGCCAGCAGCCAACAGGGGGGTCACACCGGGGAGCTGTTTTTT. Translated, it gives CASSQQGGHTGELFF.

The sample holds a few counts of this clone. The chain uses TRBV25-1 and TRBJ1-5; TRBD1 might be the D (5 bases). Per germline, CDR1 MGHDK and CDR2 SYGVNS. This CDR3 contains 14 residues. V lost 2 bases to trimming and J lost 3 bases, with 8 bases between them. The CDR3 bases are TGTGCCAGCAGTGAAGCGACAGTCAATCAGCCCCAGCATTTT. Protein: CASSEATVNQPQHF. Full variable domain (missing parts from reference TRBV25-1 and TRBJ1-5): EADIYQTPRYLVIGTGKKITLECSQTMGHDKMYWYQQDPGMELHLIHYSYGVNSTEKGDLSSESTVSRIRTEHFPLTLESARPSHTSQYLCASSEATVNQPQHFGDGTRLSIL.

The chain has TRBV30 and TRBJ2-4; a weak D match, TRBD2 (6 bases). With 4 bases removed from V and 8 bases from J, the gap between germline ends came to 18 bases. Germline-derived CDR1 and CDR2 are GTSNPN and SVGIG (reference sequence). This CDR3 has 14 amino acids. CDR3 sequence (DNA): TGTGCCTGGACCCTAGGGCGGGGTATGGACATTCAGTACTTC. Amino acids: CAWTLGRGMDIQYF. The entire variable domain, with the rest obtained from reference TRBV30 and TRBJ2-4, is as follows: SQTIHQWPATLVQPVGSPLSLECTVEGTSNPNLYWYRQAAGRGLQLLFYSVGIGQISSEVPQNLSASRPQDRQFILSSKKLLLSDSGFYLCAWTLGRGMDIQYFGAGTRLSVL.

This clone has only a few counts. The chain carries TRBV19 and TRBJ1-5; a weak D match, TRBD1 (6 bases). Deletions cut 3 bases from V and 7 bases from J, with 13 bases between. The CDR3 runs 14 residues. Germline V gene data show CDR1 as LNHDA and CDR2 as SQIVND (reference sequence). The CDR3 DNA sequence: TGTGCCAGTAGTATGGGCAGGGGATACCAGCCCCAGCATTTT. This sequence encodes CASSMGRGYQPQHF. Full variable domain (missing parts from reference TRBV19 and TRBJ1-5): DGGITQSPKYLFRKEGQNVTLSCEQNLNHDAMYWYRQDPGQGLRLIYYSQIVNDFQKGDIAEGYSVSREKKESFPLTVTSAQKNPTAFYLCASSMGRGYQPQHFGDGTRLSIL.

This chain joins TRBV6-5 and TRBJ2-7, with D maybe TRBD1 (6 bases). This CDR3 is 13 amino acids long. Germline V gene lookup returns CDR1 MNHEY and CDR2 SVGAGI. Trimming stripped 10 bases from V and 5 bases from J, with 18 bases between. The CDR3 protein is CATHRAAEDEQYF. The CDR3 DNA reads TGTGCCACCCACAGGGCCGCGGAAGACGAGCAGTACTTC.

The chain employs TRBV27 and TRBJ1-1; perhaps TRBD1 as D (5 bases). This CDR3 region has 14 residues. The germline V gene has CDR1 MNHEY and CDR2 SMNVEV (reference sequence). Trimming removed 2 bases at V and 0 bases at J, with 7 bases between. The CDR3 is CASSLGAVNTEAFF. CDR3 DNA: TGTGCCAGCAGTTTAGGGGCAGTGAACACTGAAGCTTTCTTT.

V gene TRBV5-4 combines with J gene TRBJ2-7, with TRBD1 identical over 9 bases. Trimming took 4 bases from V and 6 from J; bases not matched to a gene: 11. Germline V CDR1 and CDR2: SGHNT, YYREEE (reference sequence). The length of the CDR3 is 15 residues. The CDR3 reads CASSQIGTGRVEQYF. In DNA, the CDR3 is TGTGCCAGCAGCCAAATCGGGACAGGGAGGGTCGAGCAGTACTTC. The complete variable domain, with remaining parts taken from reference TRBV5-4 and TRBJ2-7, reads ETGVTQSPTHLIKTRGQQVTLRCSSQSGHNTVSWYQQALGQGPQFIFQYYREEENGRGNFPPRFSGLQFPNYSSELNVNALELDDSALYLCASSQIGTGRVEQYFGPGTRLTVT.

The V gene is TRBV2, the J gene TRBJ1-5, with D perhaps matching TRBD1 (6 bases). The V end was cut by 9 bases, the J end by 3 bases, with 12 bases between. The CDR3 has 13 amino acids. CDR1 and CDR2 (germline): SNHLY, FYNNEI. In nucleotides, the CDR3 is TGTGCCAGTAAACAGGGTAACAATCAGCCCCAGCATTTT. This encodes CASKQGNNQPQHF.

This chain connects TRBV15 to TRBJ1-5; D remains ambiguous. Germline-derived CDR1 and CDR2 are LNHNV and YYDKDF (reference sequence). This CDR3 comprises 15 residues. V lost 0 bases and J lost 7, with 13 bases in between. The CDR3 loop reads CATSRDPRVRQPQHF. The CDR3 nucleotides are TGTGCCACCAGCAGAGATCCGAGGGTAAGGCAGCCCCAGCATTTT.

The chain recombines TRBV4-2 with TRBJ1-2; 8 bases are a match to TRBD1. The CDR3 loop spans 14 amino acids. CDR1 and CDR2 from the germline V gene are LGHNA and YNFKEQ. With V trimmed by 3 bases and J by 8 bases, 8 bases remained unmatched. The CDR3 DNA follows: TGTGCCAGCAGCCACAATCAGGGGGCGCAGGGCTACACCTTC. This sequence encodes CASSHNQGAQGYTF.

There are a few counts of this clone. This sequence joins TRBV19 and TRBJ2-6; 8 bases line up with TRBD1. The germline V gene encodes CDR1 LNHDA and CDR2 SQIVND (reference sequence). The length of the CDR3 is 16 residues. With V trimmed by 4 bases and J by 4 bases, 6 bases remained unmatched. CDR3 protein: CASSNRGSGGANVLTF. The CDR3 DNA sequence: TGTGCCAGTAGTAACAGGGGGTCGGGGGGGGCCAACGTCCTGACTTTC. Full variable domain (rest looked up from reference TRBV19 and TRBJ2-6): DGGITQSPKYLFRKEGQNVTLSCEQNLNHDAMYWYRQDPGQGLRLIYYSQIVNDFQKGDIAEGYSVSREKKESFPLTVTSAQKNPTAFYLCASSNRGSGGANVLTFGAGSRLTVL.